The rows below give T cell receptor beta chains drawn from one sample of a study of T cell responses to AZD1222 COVID-19 vaccine. Sequencing used immunoSEQ multiplex PCR; TCRdb keeps in-frame clones, though not all of them. The sample has approximately 160,000 clones; roughly 87% are singletons. The material was peripheral blood, obtained on day 0 of AZD1222 vaccination. The receptors were gathered from an adult in good health. The CDR3 runs from the conserved cysteine through the conserved F or W. Some rows mark clone size as missing; the rest say once, few, many or name a class of expanded clone.

>TRBV18|TRBJ2-2|-
CASSLNSIGHSAGELFF
>TRBV18|TRBJ2-7|-
CASSPALALGGPPYEQYF
>TRBV6-2/TRBV6-3|TRBJ2-3|-
CASSYRLAGGGTDTQYF
>TRBV2|TRBJ2-5|-
CAGGRDRQETQYF
>TRBV6-5|TRBJ1-2|-
CASRHDRTNYGYTF
>TRBV11-1|TRBJ2-1|once
CASSLTGGPNEQFF
>TRBV6-5|TRBJ2-7|-
CASSYDGNSYEQYF
>TRBV12-3/TRBV12-4|TRBJ1-1|-
CASSPRNTEAFF
>TRBV11-2|TRBJ1-2|-
CASTAQGAYGYTF
>TRBV19|TRBJ1-5|-
CASSIPGQRRQPQHF
>TRBV6-1|TRBJ2-1|-
CASSEGLAGGPYNEQFF
>TRBV29-1|TRBJ1-2|-
CSVSGTEGYTF
>TRBV15|TRBJ2-2|-
CATSRYPPTELFF
>TRBV3-1/TRBV3-2|TRBJ1-2|-
CASSLLTGGNYGYTF
>TRBV2|TRBJ1-3|-
CASIQGAGNTIYF
>TRBV27|TRBJ1-5|-
CASSFYSGEATQHF
>TRBV27|TRBJ2-7|-
CASSSHPGTPQYF
>TRBV5-5|TRBJ1-1|-
CASSYTGGASTEAFF
>TRBV7-9|TRBJ1-3|-
CASSSPANTIYF
>TRBV6-5|TRBJ2-3|-
CASNPGDTQYF
>TRBV5-1|TRBJ2-6|-
CASSLTGSSGANVLTF
>TRBV12-3/TRBV12-4|TRBJ2-2|-
CASSLARHGELFF
>TRBV9|TRBJ2-1|-
CASSVVVGNEQFF
>TRBV18|TRBJ2-5|-
CASSPPRPQETQYF
>TRBV6-6|TRBJ2-1|-
CASSSLAGVLIEQFF
>TRBV5-1|TRBJ1-1|-
CASRLGGTEKTEAFF
>TRBV5-5|TRBJ1-1|once
CASSLAYTGEGRGTEAFF
>TRBV6-5|TRBJ2-7|-
CASSRGGTGHDEQYF
>TRBV7-9|TRBJ2-2|-
CASSLGLAGVAGELFF
>TRBV14|TRBJ2-2|once
CASSQAPPGTGELFF
>TRBV5-1|TRBJ2-2|-
CASSTWTSGSGELFF
>TRBV5-1|TRBJ2-5|-
CASRPGWQGEETQYF
>TRBV25-1|TRBJ2-5|-
CASSDSGRAMETQYF
>TRBV28|TRBJ1-2|-
CASRTGGAKHGYTF
>TRBV5-4|TRBJ2-7|-
CASSQRTGGYEQYF
>TRBV25-1|TRBJ2-7|-
CASSDPGVPYEQYF
>TRBV11-2|TRBJ2-7|-
CASSNDRFTYEQYF
>TRBV19|TRBJ1-1|-
CASRNGNTEAFF
>TRBV24-1|TRBJ1-3|-
CATSKGTEQDSGNTIYF
>TRBV6-5|TRBJ1-5|-
CASSYQGKGQPQHF
>TRBV20-1|TRBJ2-3|once
CSASPTGLAGTTDTQYF